This T cell receptor (beta chain) came from a study of human T cells and chemical hapten exposure. Time point in this sample: pre-sensitization, week 0. Treatment here: therapeutic diphenylcyclopropenone sensitization with weekly scalp DPC. Blood, whole and unfractionated, served as the source for total RNA extraction. Germline CDR1 reads DFQATT; CDR2 reads SNEGSKA (reference sequence). The ends were cut back, 0 bases at V and 2 bases at J, with 12 bases in the middle. This CDR3 comprises 15 residues. TCRdb processed the RACE reads anew with MiXCR; each CDR3 protein has one entry. The table has tens of thousands of distinct CDR3 sequences, 9% to 15% seen once.

V gene TRBV20-1 combines with J gene TRBJ2-3, with a possible D match to TRBD1 (6 bases). Specimen: whole blood, collected in connection with sensitization to the hapten diphenylcyclopropenone (DPC). This TCR came from a woman aged 35 to 49 with alopecia areata. Some clones in this sample may be carry-over from other donors' samples. CDR3 DNA: TGCAGTGCTAGAGACGTTGACAGGTCCACAGATACGCAGTATTTT. It codes for CSARDVDRSTDTQYF.